This paragraph reports one T cell receptor (beta chain). This record belongs to a study of T cells in Graves' hyperthyroidism and ophthalmopathy. This CDR3 is 13 amino acids long. The germline V and J ends were trimmed by 4 bases and 1 base, with 9 bases remaining between them. Germline CDR1 is DFQATT and CDR2 is SNEGSKA (reference sequence). Researchers amplified the TCR beta CDR3 regions from RNA transcripts. The TCR CDR3 first-round RT-PCR relied on the HTBI primer set. TCRdb itself ran the multiplex PCR reads through MiXCR, one entry per CDR3 protein. This sample has some 740,000 distinct CDR3 sequences, with approximately 14% found just once.

Material: blood. The TCR comes from a woman younger than 35 with Graves' hyperthyroidism. V is TRBV20-1 and J is TRBJ2-3, with D hard to call. CDR3 sequence reads: CSATDLRTDTQYF. The CDR3 DNA is TGCAGTGCTACCGATCTTCGCACAGATACGCAGTATTTT.